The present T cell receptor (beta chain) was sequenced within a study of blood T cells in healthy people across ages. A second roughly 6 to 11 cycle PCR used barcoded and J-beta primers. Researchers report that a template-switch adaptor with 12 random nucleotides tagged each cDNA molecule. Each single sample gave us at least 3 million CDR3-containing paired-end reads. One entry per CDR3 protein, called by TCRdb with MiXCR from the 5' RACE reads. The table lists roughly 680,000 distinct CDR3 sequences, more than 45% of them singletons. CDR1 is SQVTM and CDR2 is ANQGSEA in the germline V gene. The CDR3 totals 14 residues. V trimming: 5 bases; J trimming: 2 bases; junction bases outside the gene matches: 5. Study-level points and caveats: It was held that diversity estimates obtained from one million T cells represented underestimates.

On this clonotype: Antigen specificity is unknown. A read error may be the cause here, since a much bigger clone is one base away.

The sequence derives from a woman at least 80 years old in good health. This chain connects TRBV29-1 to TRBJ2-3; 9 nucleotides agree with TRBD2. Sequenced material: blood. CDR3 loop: CSVKASGITDTQYF. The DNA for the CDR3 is TGCAGCGTTAAGGCTAGCGGGATCACAGATACGCAGTATTTT.